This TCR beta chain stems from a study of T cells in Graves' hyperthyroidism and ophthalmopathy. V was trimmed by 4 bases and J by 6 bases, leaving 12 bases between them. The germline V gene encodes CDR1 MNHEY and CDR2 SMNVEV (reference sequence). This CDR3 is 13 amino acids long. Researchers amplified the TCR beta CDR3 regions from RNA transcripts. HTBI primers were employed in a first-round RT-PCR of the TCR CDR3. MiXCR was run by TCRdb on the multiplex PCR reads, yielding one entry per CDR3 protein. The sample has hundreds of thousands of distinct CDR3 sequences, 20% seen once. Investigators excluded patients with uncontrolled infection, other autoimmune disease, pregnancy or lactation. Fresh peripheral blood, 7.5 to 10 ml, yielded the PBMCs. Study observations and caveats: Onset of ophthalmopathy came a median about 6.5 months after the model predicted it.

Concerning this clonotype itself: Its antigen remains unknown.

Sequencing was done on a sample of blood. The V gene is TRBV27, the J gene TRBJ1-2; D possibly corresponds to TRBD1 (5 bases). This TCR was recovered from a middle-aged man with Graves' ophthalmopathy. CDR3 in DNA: TGTGCCAGCAGTTCAGGGATCCTTCATGGCTACACCTTC. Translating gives CASSSGILHGYTF.